This TCR beta chain is drawn from a study of cytomegalovirus exposure and HLA in healthy donors. This clone turned up a few times. Germline values: CDR1 MDHEN, CDR2 SYDVKM. The V gene end was trimmed by 4 bases and the J gene end by 0 bases; junction bases not matched to a gene: 3. This CDR3 is built from 16 residues. PCR used 60 Vbeta primers and 13 Jbeta primers. Method: immunoSEQ multiplex PCR; TCRdb's copy keeps in-frame clones and lacks some. Of about 160,000 clones in the sample, about 73% were seen once. The TCR originated in a woman between 40 and 50 years old in good health and CMV-seronegative. The chain couples TRBV28 to TRBJ1-6, with 7 positions matching TRBD1. Material: PBMCs. The CDR3 region has the DNA TGTGCCAGCAGTTATTACAGGGGCTCCTATAATTCACCCCTCCACTTT. Its protein is CASSYYRGSYNSPLHF.